The next 9 T cell receptor beta chains were all read from a single sample in a study of identical twins. TCRdb ran MiXCR on the 5' RACE reads and lists one entry per CDR3 protein. Of some 1,700,000 distinct CDR3 sequences in the sample, less than 35% are singletons; the top ten hold less than 0.35%. The sample consisted of cord blood. Source of these receptors: a newborn girl in good health.

For the CDR3, the DNA is TGCAGCGTTACCGGACAGTCCTACGAGCAGTACTTC. This encodes CSVTGQSYEQYF. The rearrangement uses TRBV29-1 and TRBJ2-7; D possibly corresponds to TRBD1 (6 bases). Germline assignment: CDR1 SQVTM and CDR2 ANQGSEA. The length of the CDR3 is 12 residues. Deletions cut 5 bases from V and 1 base from J, with 9 bases between.

For the CDR3, the DNA is TGTGCCAGCAGCTTAGCGGGGACTAGCGGACTCTCCTACGAGCAGTACTTC. This translates into CASSLAGTSGLSYEQYF. V usage is TRBV7-2 and J usage is TRBJ2-4, with 11 bases aligning to TRBD2. The closer fit of TRBJ2-7 to the DNA end suggests the J call may be wrong. This CDR3 is built from 17 residues. Germline lookup yields CDR1 SGHTA and CDR2 FQGNSA.

This clonotype was seen only a few times. The V call is TRBV12-3 or TRBV12-4, the J call TRBJ2-7; D uncertain. The tail of the sequence fits TRBJ2-5 better, so the J call may be wrong. The CDR3 extends over 12 amino acids. This CDR3 is CASSLFPGTQYF. The DNA for the CDR3 is TGTGCCAGCAGTTTATTTCCCGGGACCCAGTACTTC.

V gene TRBV7-2 combines with J gene TRBJ2-3; D is perhaps TRBD2 (7 bases). The CDR3 is made up of 14 amino acids. Germline CDR1 is SGHTA and CDR2 is FQGNSA. Trimming left V 8 bases short and J 1 base short, with 13 bases between. CDR3 DNA: TGTGCCAGCCAAGGGGGGAGGGGCACAGATACGCAGTATTTT. Translated: CASQGGRGTDTQYF.

J is TRBJ1-1 and V is TRBV6-5, with D possibly being TRBD1 (5 bases). Germline V gene sequence: CDR1 MNHEY, CDR2 SVGAGI. V gave up 5 bases and J gave up 7 bases, with 17 bases separating them. The CDR3 runs to 14 residues. The CDR3 DNA follows: TGTGCCAGCAGTACCCGGCCGGGACCCGGTGAAGCTTTCTTT. Protein: CASSTRPGPGEAFF.

There are a few counts of this clonotype. V usage is TRBV3-1 and J usage is TRBJ2-1; D unresolved. This CDR3 region has 12 residues. Trimming cost V 4 bases and J 9 bases, with 10 bases left between them. CDR1 is LGHDT, CDR2 YNNKEL, per germline (reference sequence). Here the CDR3 DNA reads TGTGCCAGCAGCCGGAGTATGGGTGAGCAGTTCTTC. Translated: CASSRSMGEQFF.

This clonotype has more than one count but fewer than ten. The chain links TRBV20-1 to TRBJ2-1, with D unresolved. Germline values: CDR1 DFQATT, CDR2 SNEGSKA (reference sequence). The V gene lost 3 bases and the J gene lost 10 bases, with 7 bases spanning the gap. The CDR3 runs 10 residues. The CDR3 reads CSASWTEQFF. The CDR3 bases are TGCAGTGCTAGTTGGACGGAGCAGTTCTTC.

This chain uses TRBV2 with TRBJ1-4; possibly TRBD1 for D (5 bases). CDR3 length equals 15 residues. V lost 5 bases and J lost 7, with 17 bases in between. Germline V gene lookup returns CDR1 SNHLY and CDR2 FYNNEI. The DNA of the CDR3 is TGTGCCAGCAGTCACCCACGGGGGAAGGGTGAAAAACTGTTTTTT. Amino acid sequence: CASSHPRGKGEKLFF.

With respect to this clonotype: Germline and junction disagree at one end, which may indicate a read error. This chain joins TRBV6-1 and TRBJ2-1, with TRBD1 matching 12 bases. Germline V CDR1 and CDR2: MNHNS, SASEGT. CDR3 size: 16 residues. In nucleotides, the CDR3 is TGTGCCAACAGTGAAAAGGGGACAGGGGGCCACAATGAGCAGTTCTTC. As protein: CANSEKGTGGHNEQFF.